The clone carrying this T cell receptor (beta chain) has a handful of counts. The entry originates in a study of shared clonotypes between healthy human individuals. The table came from immunoSEQ multiplex PCR; TCRdb's copy has only in-frame clones and leaves some out. This sample has around 500,000 clones, with about 80% found just once. The junction had 4 bases not matched to a gene; V was cut back by 6 bases and J by 0 bases. CDR1 and CDR2 (germline): MNHNS, SASEGT. The length of the CDR3 is 14 residues. This chain links TRBV6-1 with TRBJ1-2; 7 bases match TRBD1. Sequencing was carried out using PBMCs. The receptor comes from a woman between 40 and 55 years old in good health. Some clones in this sample may be carry-over from other donors' samples. CDR3 sequence: CASSRDRSNYGYTF. The CDR3, as DNA: TGTGCCAGCAGCCGGGACAGATCTAACTATGGCTACACCTTC.